This TCR beta chain was captured by sequencing in a study of naive and memory T cell subsets. Study conclusions and caveats: Between naive and memory subsets, TCR abundance power law exponents differed. A few larger clonotypes appeared in naive repertoires, especially CD8, possibly memory cells re-expressing CD45RA. In naive cells, over 95% of TCR sequences were seen only once. No ground truth validated the naive and memory repertoire findings.

Trimming removed 11 bases from V and 3 bases from J; junction bases left unmatched: 9. The CDR3 runs 13 residues. Germline V gene lookup returns CDR1 SEHNR and CDR2 FQNEAQ (reference sequence). Two oligonucleotides, mixed equimolar, formed the beta constant-region primer covering TRBC1 and TRBC2. Nested alpha and beta constant-region primers with the SP2 primer drove four PCR rounds on ligated cDNA. A 12-nucleotide UMI and the SP2 primer were added to the cDNA 3' end by oligonucleotide ligation. Each CDR3 protein gets one entry after TCRdb re-called the UMI-ligation and nested PCR reads with MiXCR. This table has 150,000 or so distinct CDR3 sequences, under 25% appearing once. Regarding this clonotype: What it binds is not known.

The chain employs TRBV7-9 and TRBJ1-1; 7 bases align to TRBD1. This receptor was taken from a human donor in good health. Source material: naive CD4+ T cells from blood. The CDR3 coding sequence is TGTGCCGCGAACAGGGGTACGGACACTGAAGCTTTCTTT. Translation gives CAANRGTDTEAFF.